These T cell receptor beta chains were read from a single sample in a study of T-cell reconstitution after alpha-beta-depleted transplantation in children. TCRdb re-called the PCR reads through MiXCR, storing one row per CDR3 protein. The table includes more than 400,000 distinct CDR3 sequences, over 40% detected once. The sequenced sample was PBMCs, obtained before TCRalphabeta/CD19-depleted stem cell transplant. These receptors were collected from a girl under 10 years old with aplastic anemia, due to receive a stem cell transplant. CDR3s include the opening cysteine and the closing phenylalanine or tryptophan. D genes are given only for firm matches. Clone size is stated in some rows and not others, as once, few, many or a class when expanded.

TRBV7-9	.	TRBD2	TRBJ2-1	CASSPGGRTGNEQFF	TGTGCCAGCAGCCCGGGCGGGAGGACGGGGAATGAGCAGTTCTTC
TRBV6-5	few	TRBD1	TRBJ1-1	CASSYDRDTEAFF	TGTGCCAGCAGTTACGACAGGGACACTGAAGCTTTCTTT
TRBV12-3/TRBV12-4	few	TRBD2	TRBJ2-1	CASSFEMTSGNTYNEQFF	TGTGCCAGCAGTTTCGAGATGACTAGCGGGAACACCTACAATGAGCAGTTCTTC
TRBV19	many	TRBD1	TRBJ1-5	CASSRTGRNQPQHF	TGTGCCAGTTCCCGGACAGGGCGTAATCAGCCCCAGCATTTT
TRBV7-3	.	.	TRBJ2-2	CASSGGADTGELFF	TGTGCCAGCTCCGGAGGGGCTGACACCGGGGAGCTGTTTTTT
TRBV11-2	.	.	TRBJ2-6	CASSLTPLPVSGANVLTF	TGTGCCAGCAGCTTAACCCCACTTCCAGTCTCTGGGGCCAACGTCCTGACTTTC
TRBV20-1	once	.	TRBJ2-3	CSATPTSTDTQYF	TGCAGTGCTACCCCGACTAGCACAGATACGCAGTATTTT
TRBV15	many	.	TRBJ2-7	CATSRDEGYEQYF	TGTGCCACCAGCAGGGACGAGGGCTACGAGCAGTACTTC
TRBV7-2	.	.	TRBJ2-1	CASSLIPATMGGDQFF	TGTGCCAGCAGCTTAATTCCGGCTACAATGGGTGGTGACCAGTTCTTC
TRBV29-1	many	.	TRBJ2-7	CSAADGRYEQYF	TGCAGCGCCGCCGACGGCCGCTACGAGCAGTACTTC
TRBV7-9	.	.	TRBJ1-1	CASSLAETWDTEAFF	TGTGCCAGCAGCTTAGCGGAAACATGGGACACTGAAGCTTTCTTT
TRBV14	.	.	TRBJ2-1	CASSQDLVPSYNEQFF	TGTGCCAGCAGCCAAGATCTTGTTCCTTCCTACAATGAGCAGTTCTTC
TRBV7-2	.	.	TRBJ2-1	CASSISVSEQFF	TGTGCCAGCAGCATTAGTGTAAGTGAGCAGTTCTTC
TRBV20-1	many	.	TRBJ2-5	CSARDATNQETQYF	TGCAGTGCTAGAGATGCGACCAACCAAGAGACCCAGTACTTC
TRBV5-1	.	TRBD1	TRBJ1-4	CASSLGQGAVELFF	TGCGCCAGCAGCTTGGGGCAGGGGGCCGTGGAACTGTTTTTT
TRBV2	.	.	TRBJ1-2	CASRVIAGQGGYTF	TGTGCCAGCAGAGTCATTGCGGGGCAAGGTGGCTACACCTTC
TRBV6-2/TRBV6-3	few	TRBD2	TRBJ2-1	CASRGASGNYNEQFF	TGTGCCAGCAGAGGGGCTAGCGGGAACTACAATGAGCAGTTCTTC
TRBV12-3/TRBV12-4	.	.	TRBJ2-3	CASSFEWGDTQYF	TGTGCCAGCAGTTTTGAATGGGGAGATACGCAGTATTTT
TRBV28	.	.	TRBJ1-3	CASSLSLGEEYGNTIYF	TGTGCCAGCAGTCTTAGCCTAGGGGAAGAATATGGAAACACCATATATTTT
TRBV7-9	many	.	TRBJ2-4	CASSYMQGWSNIQYF	TGTGCCAGCAGCTATATGCAGGGGTGGTCAAACATTCAGTACTTC
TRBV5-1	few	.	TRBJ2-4	CASSSSEGIYF	TGCGCCAGCAGCTCCTCAGAGGGGATTTACTTC
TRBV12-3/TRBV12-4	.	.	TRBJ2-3	CASSPYPSSTDTQYF	TGTGCCAGCAGTCCCTACCCCTCGAGCACAGATACGCAGTATTTT
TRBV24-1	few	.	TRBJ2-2	CATSDLPGRELFF	TGTGCCACCAGTGATTTACCAGGCCGGGAGCTGTTTTTT
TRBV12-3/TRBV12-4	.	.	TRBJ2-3	CASRGRSLAAIPQYF	TGTGCCAGCAGGGGGCGATCCCTAGCTGCAATACCGCAGTATTTT
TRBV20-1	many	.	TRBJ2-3	CSARAGDTTDTQYF	TGCAGTGCTAGAGCGGGAGACACAACAGATACGCAGTATTTT
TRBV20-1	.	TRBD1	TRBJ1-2	CSARLTGDYGYTF	TGCAGTGCTCGATTGACAGGGGACTATGGCTACACCTTC
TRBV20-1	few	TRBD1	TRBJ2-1	CSARTGRNEQFF	TGCAGTGCCAGGACAGGGAGAAATGAGCAGTTCTTC
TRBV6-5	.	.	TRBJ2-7	CASSYSREIGYEQYF	TGTGCCAGCAGTTACTCGAGAGAGATCGGCTACGAGCAGTACTTC
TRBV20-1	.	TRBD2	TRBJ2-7	CSAAAGLADTYEQYF	TGCAGTGCGGCGGCGGGACTAGCGGACACCTACGAGCAGTACTTC
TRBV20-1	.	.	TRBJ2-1	CSARDVAGSYNEQFF	TGCAGTGCTAGAGACGTGGCGGGGTCCTACAATGAGCAGTTCTTC
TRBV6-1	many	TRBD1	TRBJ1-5	CASSRTTGLGNQPQHF	TGTGCCAGCAGCCGGACGACAGGGCTAGGCAATCAGCCCCAGCATTTT
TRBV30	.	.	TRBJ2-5	CAWSGEVRAQYF	TGTGCCTGGAGCGGAGAGGTCAGGGCCCAGTACTTC
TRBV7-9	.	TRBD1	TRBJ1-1	CASSLVGQGAGTEAFF	TGTGCCAGCAGCTTAGTGGGACAGGGGGCCGGCACTGAAGCTTTCTTT
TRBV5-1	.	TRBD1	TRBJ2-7	CAIPDRVSYEQYF	TGCGCCATCCCCGACAGGGTCTCCTACGAGCAGTACTTC
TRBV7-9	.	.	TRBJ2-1	CASSHGGMHNEQFF	TGTGCCAGCAGCCACGGGGGCATGCACAATGAGCAGTTCTTC
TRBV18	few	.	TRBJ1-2	CASSPEGGPNGYTF	TGTGCCAGCTCACCCGAAGGTGGACCGAATGGCTACACCTTC
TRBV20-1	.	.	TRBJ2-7	CSARMTGYEQYF	TGCAGTGCTAGGATGACCGGCTACGAGCAGTACTTC
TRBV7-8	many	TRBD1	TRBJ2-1	CASSLGQGNEQFF	TGTGCCAGCAGCTTAGGACAGGGGAACGAGCAGTTCTTC
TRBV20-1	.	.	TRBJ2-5	CSAREGPSQETQYF	TGCAGTGCTAGGGAGGGACCATCACAAGAGACCCAGTACTTC
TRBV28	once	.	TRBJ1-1	CASSSLGVGLDTEAFF	TGTGCCAGCAGCTCTTTAGGTGTTGGACTGGACACTGAAGCTTTCTTT
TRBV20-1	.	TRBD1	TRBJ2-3	CSAPRDRGGDTQYF	TGCAGTGCTCCCCGGGACAGGGGCGGAGATACGCAGTATTTT
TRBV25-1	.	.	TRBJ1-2	CASSEASPYGYTF	TGTGCCAGCTCCGAGGCGTCACCCTATGGCTACACCTTC
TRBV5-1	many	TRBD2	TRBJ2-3	CASSLDSGTDTQYF	TGCGCCAGCAGCTTGGATAGCGGGACGGATACGCAGTATTTT
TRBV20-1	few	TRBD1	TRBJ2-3	CSAKTGGDTDTQYF	TGCAGTGCTAAGACAGGGGGGGACACAGATACGCAGTATTTT
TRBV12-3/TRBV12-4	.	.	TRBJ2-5	CASSPKSRRGTQYF	TGTGCCAGCAGTCCGAAGTCCCGGAGAGGGACCCAGTACTTC
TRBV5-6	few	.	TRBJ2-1	CASSRGVPGEGNEQFF	TGTGCCAGCAGCAGGGGGGTTCCGGGGGAGGGCAATGAGCAGTTCTTC
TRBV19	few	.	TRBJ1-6	CASSRTGILGVHF	TGTGCCAGTAGTCGGACCGGGATCCTAGGGGTCCACTTT
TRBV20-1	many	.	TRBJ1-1	CSAIRQQMNTEAFF	TGCAGTGCTATAAGACAGCAAATGAACACTGAAGCTTTCTTT
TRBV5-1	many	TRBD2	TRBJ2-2	CASSFLASGNTGELFF	TGCGCCAGCAGCTTTCTGGCTAGCGGAAACACCGGGGAGCTGTTTTTT
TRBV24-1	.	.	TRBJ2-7	CATSGDYEQYF	TGTGCCACCAGTGGAGACTACGAGCAGTACTTC
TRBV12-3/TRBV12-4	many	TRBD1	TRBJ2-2	CASNPGQGFNTGELFF	TGTGCCAGCAATCCCGGACAGGGCTTTAACACCGGGGAGCTGTTTTTT
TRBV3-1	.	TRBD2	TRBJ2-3	CASSQVASGMTDTQYF	TGTGCCAGCAGCCAAGTGGCTAGCGGGATGACAGATACGCAGTATTTT
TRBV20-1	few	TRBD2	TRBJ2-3	CSAWTSGKNTDTQYF	TGCAGTGCTTGGACTAGCGGGAAGAACACAGATACGCAGTATTTT